The 16 T cell receptor beta chains in this list originate from one sample, sequenced in a study of blood T cell repertoires in COVID-19 (dated by TCRdb to 2018 to 2021). To prepare the library, the immunoSEQ multiplex PCR assay was applied. Sourced from immuneACCESS, this table was stored by TCRdb with only in-frame sequences that have V and J called. A share of the clones is absent; for the studies checked, an unresolved V gene accounts for under half, and the remainder has no known explanation. This sample has 130,000 or so clones in its table, and about four fifths of those were observed once. 15% to 20% of the sample rests with the top ten. Sequencing used peripheral blood. The receptors derive from a woman aged 80 or over with acute or convalescent COVID-19.

V usage is TRBV4-3 and J usage is TRBJ1-2, with 11 bases matching TRBD1. This CDR3 is built from 16 residues. V lost 4 bases and J lost 4; bases outside the gene matches: 8. Germline CDR1 and CDR2: LGHNA and YSLEER. CDR3 in DNA: TGCGCCAGCAGCCCCGGACAGGGGGCGGCTCTCTATGGCTACACCTTC. Translating gives CASSPGQGAALYGYTF.

V is TRBV7-2 and J is TRBJ1-4; 7 positions agree with TRBD1. This CDR3 is built from 13 residues. V was clipped by 4 bases and J by 7 bases; unmatched bases: 3. Germline CDR1 is SGHTA and CDR2 is FQGNSA. CDR3 sequence reads: CASSSTGIEKLFF. CDR3 nucleotide sequence: TGTGCCAGCAGCTCGACAGGGATTGAAAAACTGTTTTTT.

The chain employs TRBV5-4 and TRBJ1-6, with 7 bases identical to TRBD1. V lost 3 bases to trimming and J lost 8 bases; unmatched junction nucleotides: 5. The length of the CDR3 is 14 residues. Looked up from germline, CDR1 is SGHNT and CDR2 is YYREEE (reference sequence). CDR3 coding DNA: TGTGCCAGCAGCTCTATTCAGGGGGATTCACCCCTCCACTTT. As protein: CASSSIQGDSPLHF.

About this clone itself: The junction departs from the called germline gene at one end, perhaps through a read error. The genes are TRBV18 and TRBJ1-1, with TRBD1 matching over 8 bases. The CDR3 runs 14 residues. Germline-derived CDR1 and CDR2 are KGHSH and LQKENI. For the CDR3, the DNA is TGTGCCAGCTCGCCACTGGACAGGGAAGCTGAAGCTTTCTTT. Encoded protein: CASSPLDREAEAFF. Combining the CDR3 with reference TRBV18 and TRBJ1-1 gives the whole variable domain NAGVMQNPRHLVRRRGQEARLRCSPMKGHSHVYWYRQLPEEGLKFMVYLQKENIIDESGMPKERFSAEFPKEGPSILRIQQVVRGDSAAYFCASSPLDREAEAFFGQGTRLTVV.

The V call is TRBV6-5, the J call TRBJ2-7; 7 bases align to TRBD1. This CDR3 has 14 residues. CDR1 MNHEY and CDR2 SVGAGI come from the germline V gene. The CDR3 nucleotides read TGTGCTTGCAGATTGGCAGGGGGATCGGGCGAGCAGTACTTC. Translation: CACRLAGGSGEQYF.

The chain recombines TRBV18 with TRBJ1-1; TRBD1 matches 8 bases. V gave up 2 bases and J gave up 0 bases; unmatched junction bases: 5. The CDR3 sequence is 16 residues long. Germline V gene lookup returns CDR1 KGHSH and CDR2 LQKENI. The CDR3 bases are TGTGCCAGCTCACCATGGGGGACAGGCTTGAACACTGAAGCTTTCTTT. It encodes CASSPWGTGLNTEAFF.

The rearrangement joins TRBV7-9 to TRBJ1-4, with TRBD1 matching 8 bases. Germline CDR1 reads SEHNR; CDR2 reads FQNEAQ (reference sequence). With 1 base clipped from V and 7 bases from J, the junction kept 5 bases outside the gene matches. The CDR3 length is 15 residues. The CDR3 loop is CASSLGGTGAEKLFF. The CDR3 DNA follows: TGTGCCAGCAGCTTAGGCGGGACAGGAGCTGAAAAACTGTTTTTT.

The chain uses TRBV19 and TRBJ2-7; 13 bases are shared with TRBD2. From germline, CDR1 is LNHDA and CDR2 SQIVND (reference sequence). This CDR3 spans 15 amino acids. J gave up 4 bases and V 5 bases, and 5 bases lay outside the gene matches. This chain's CDR3 is CASSPRTSGSYEQYF. The CDR3 coding sequence is TGTGCCAGTAGTCCTCGGACTAGCGGGAGTTACGAGCAGTACTTC.

The rearrangement links TRBV19 to TRBJ1-2; 7 bases are a match to TRBD1. The CDR3 length is 14 residues. Trimming removed 10 bases from V and 4 bases from J; junction bases left unmatched: 12. Germline lookup yields CDR1 LNHDA and CDR2 SQIVND (reference sequence). The CDR3 loop is CATEGQDPSYGYTF. In DNA form, the CDR3 reads TGTGCCACCGAAGGACAGGACCCTTCCTATGGCTACACCTTC.

Turning to this clone: This sample includes further DNA sequences coding for the same CDR3. J is TRBJ1-6 and V is TRBV14, with 7 nucleotides matching TRBD1. With 1 base clipped from V and 9 bases from J, the junction kept 6 bases outside the gene matches. Germline V lookup: CDR1 SGHDN, CDR2 FVKESK. CDR3 length: 15 residues. In DNA form, the CDR3 reads TGTGCCAGCAGCCAAGCTGCAGGGGGTGGTTCACCCCTCCACTTT. Protein sequence: CASSQAAGGGSPLHF.

The chain uses TRBV18 and TRBJ2-2, with TRBD1 matching over 7 bases. This CDR3 region has 16 residues. Losses at the gene ends were 0 bases for V and 1 base for J; bases not matched to a gene: 2. CDR1 is KGHSH, CDR2 LQKENI, per germline. The CDR3 is CASSPPTGMNTGELFF. The CDR3 DNA reads TGTGCCAGCTCACCACCGACAGGGATGAACACCGGGGAGCTGTTTTTT.

V gene TRBV7-2 combines with J gene TRBJ1-3; TRBD1 aligns across 7 bases. Germline values: CDR1 SGHTA, CDR2 FQGNSA. CDR3 length equals 15 residues. V was pared by 4 bases and J by 0 bases, with 3 bases of the junction left unmatched. CDR3 DNA sequence: TGTGCCAGCAGCTCGACAGGGTCCTCTGGAAACACCATATATTTT. Its protein is CASSSTGSSGNTIYF.

The rearrangement joins TRBV3-1 (or the pseudogene TRBV3-2) to TRBJ2-3, with a weak D call TRBD2 (6 bases). Germline lookup yields CDR1 LGHDT and CDR2 YNNKEL (reference sequence). Trimming removed 3 bases from V and 4 bases from J, with 14 bases in between. The CDR3 extends over 15 amino acids. CDR3 sequence reads: CASSQEGRWPDTQYF. The DNA for the CDR3 is TGTGCCAGCAGCCAGGAGGGGAGGTGGCCAGATACGCAGTATTTT.

This sequence joins TRBV5-5 and TRBJ2-3; 9 nucleotides align to TRBD2. The V gene's germline CDR1 is SGHKS and CDR2 YYEKEE (reference sequence). There are 16 residues in the CDR3. After removal of 4 bases from V and 0 bases from J, the junction contained 6 bases not matched to a gene. This chain's CDR3 is CASSQRLAASTDTQYF. Here the CDR3 DNA reads TGTGCCAGCAGCCAACGACTAGCGGCCAGCACAGATACGCAGTATTTT.

The chain carries TRBV5-6 and TRBJ2-7; 8 nucleotides agree with TRBD1. Trimming at V came to 4 bases and at J to 6 bases, leaving 6 bases not matched to a gene. The germline CDR1 and CDR2 sequences are SGHDT and YYEEEE. The CDR3 extends over 13 amino acids. The CDR3 region is CASSQQGVGEQYF. The CDR3 bases are TGTGCCAGCAGCCAACAGGGGGTAGGCGAGCAGTACTTC.

The gene calls are TRBV3-1 (or the pseudogene TRBV3-2) and TRBJ1-1; perhaps TRBD1 as D (6 bases). The CDR3 covers 13 residues. Deletions cut 3 bases from V and 8 bases from J, with 13 bases between. The germline V gene encodes CDR1 LGHDT and CDR2 YNNKEL (reference sequence). The CDR3 loop is CASSQGGRPEAFF. CDR3 bases: TGTGCCAGCAGCCAGGGGGGGCGGCCCGAAGCTTTCTTT.